Listed below are T cell receptor beta chains from one sample, sequenced in a study of blood T cells in healthy people across ages. TCRdb itself ran the 5' RACE reads through MiXCR, one entry per CDR3 protein. The sample holds hundreds of thousands of distinct CDR3 sequences, approximately 49% seen once. The specimen sequenced was blood. These receptors came from a young man in good health. CDR3s include the opening cysteine and the closing phenylalanine or tryptophan. D genes are given only for firm matches.

cdr3_aa | d_call | j_call | v_call
CASTTGGTSGKNIQYF | TRBD2 | TRBJ2-4 | TRBV11-3
CASSKLAGSEQFF | TRBD2 | TRBJ2-1 | TRBV7-9
CSAPARRLAGGKETQYF | TRBD2 | TRBJ2-5 | TRBV20-1
CASTKTGPTNYGYTF | TRBD1 | TRBJ1-2 | TRBV27
CASSQGRTSGVDEQFF | TRBD2 | TRBJ2-1 | TRBV4-2
CASSKAEEQYF | - | TRBJ2-5 | TRBV3-1
CASGPGYTEAFF | - | TRBJ1-1 | TRBV12-3/TRBV12-4
CASSVTGDGEKLFF | TRBD1 | TRBJ1-4 | TRBV5-1
CASSAAANYGYTF | - | TRBJ1-2 | TRBV14
CASSQGGAVNEQYF | - | TRBJ2-7 | TRBV3-1
CASRTGTEAFF | TRBD1 | TRBJ1-1 | TRBV3-1
CASSEGGENIQYF | - | TRBJ2-4 | TRBV6-4
CASSQGRLGPQHF | - | TRBJ1-5 | TRBV4-1
CVSSRGSGGGGTQYF | TRBD2 | TRBJ2-3 | TRBV14
CASSTGHDNQPQHF | - | TRBJ1-5 | TRBV6-5
CASSQTAGTVGYTF | TRBD1 | TRBJ1-2 | TRBV4-2
CASSFPSGGAYIQYF | TRBD2 | TRBJ2-4 | TRBV7-8
CSVTPGGATYEQYF | TRBD1 | TRBJ2-7 | TRBV29-1
CSVEATGYGYTF | - | TRBJ1-2 | TRBV29-1